This record concerns one T cell receptor (beta chain) sequence. The sample comes from a study of T cell changes during pregnancy in multiple sclerosis. This table comes from immunoSEQ multiplex PCR, and its TCRdb copy is limited to in-frame clones, with some not included. The sample has 81,000 or so clones, around 93% seen once; the top ten hold roughly 4%. Germline V gene lookup returns CDR1 SGHTA and CDR2 FQGNSA. The CDR3 runs 14 residues. V lost 4 bases to trimming and J lost 6 bases, with 13 bases between them. Sequenced here: PBMCs, sampled in the first trimester of pregnancy. This chain links TRBV7-2 with TRBJ1-5, with D hard to call. This clonotype originated in a female donor in good health, serving as a control in a pregnancy study. Some clones in this sample may be carry-over from other donors' samples. The CDR3 spells CASSSAGSGQPQHF. CDR3 DNA sequence: TGTGCCAGCAGCTCCGCAGGATCTGGTCAGCCCCAGCATTTT.